The 30 T cell receptor beta chains presented below share a single source sample, sequenced in a study of shared clonotypes between healthy human individuals. Some clones are missing from TCRdb's copy, which holds only in-frame ones; the method was immunoSEQ multiplex PCR. The sample contains over a million clones, roughly 97% of which appear only once. The sequencing input was naive CD4+ T cells sorted from blood. Sample subset: CD45RA+ positively selected. All receptors derive from a man younger than 45 in good health.

The chain links TRBV28 to TRBJ1-3; 12 bases line up with TRBD1. Germline values: CDR1 MDHEN, CDR2 SYDVKM. The V segment lost 2 bases and the J segment 2 bases; nucleotides outside the gene matches: 7. This CDR3 comprises 18 residues. CDR3 nucleotides: TGTGCCAGCAGTTTAGCCGGGACAGGGGGCGCAGCTGGAAACACCATATATTTT. Amino acid sequence: CASSLAGTGGAAGNTIYF.

V is TRBV5-1 and J is TRBJ1-2; 11 bases are shared with TRBD1. The V segment lost 3 bases and the J segment 7 bases; nucleotides outside the gene matches: 5. Germline V gene data show CDR1 as SGHRS and CDR2 as YFSETQ. The CDR3 loop spans 14 amino acids. CDR3 residues: CASSSGQGAAGYTF. As DNA, the CDR3 is TGCGCCAGCAGCTCCGGACAGGGGGCTGCTGGCTACACCTTC.

The rearrangement uses TRBV27 and TRBJ2-7; D is tentatively TRBD1 or TRBD2 (5 bases each). CDR1 MNHEY and CDR2 SMNVEV come from the germline V gene (reference sequence). V lost 3 bases and J 3 bases, leaving 27 bases between the germline ends. The CDR3 contains 19 residues. CDR3 coding DNA: TGTGCCAGCAGTTTGAGGGGACGCCCCGGGACGGCGGTAGGCTACGAGCAGTACTTC. Translating gives CASSLRGRPGTAVGYEQYF.

This clone was counted between two and nine times. V gene TRBV7-3 combines with J gene TRBJ2-3; TRBD2 agrees at 10 bases. Germline values: CDR1 SGHTA, CDR2 FQGTGA. This CDR3 is built from 15 residues. V was pared by 3 bases and J by 2 bases, with 2 bases of the junction left unmatched. In DNA, the CDR3 is TGTGCCAGCAGCTTGAGCGGGAGGGTCACAGATACGCAGTATTTT. Protein: CASSLSGRVTDTQYF.

The V gene is TRBV18, the J gene TRBJ2-2, with D possibly matching TRBD2 (5 bases). Trimming pared 3 bases from V and 0 bases from J, leaving 11 bases between. The CDR3 loop spans 16 amino acids. Germline V CDR1 and CDR2: KGHSH, LQKENI. This chain's CDR3 is CASSPPRGTNTGELFF. The CDR3 region has the DNA TGTGCCAGCTCACCCCCTCGGGGAACGAACACCGGGGAGCTGTTTTTT.

The chain has TRBV10-2 and TRBJ2-1, with 11 bases fitting TRBD2. Germline trimming cut 5 bases from V and 5 bases from J; bases unmatched to any gene: 5. Germline-derived CDR1 and CDR2 are WSHSY and SAAADI. The CDR3 runs to 15 residues. CDR3 DNA sequence: TGCGCCAGCAGTATCACTAGCGGGAGCCACAATGAGCAGTTCTTC. Translating gives CASSITSGSHNEQFF.

The genes are TRBV18 and TRBJ1-3; TRBD1 agrees at 7 bases. The CDR3 runs to 17 residues. Trimming cost V 3 bases and J 1 base; bases outside gene matches: 9. Germline values: CDR1 KGHSH, CDR2 LQKENI. CDR3 sequence: CASSPVPGGTSGNTIYF. The DNA for the CDR3 is TGTGCCAGCTCACCTGTCCCAGGGGGGACATCTGGAAACACCATATATTTT.

This clone came up once. CDR3 in DNA: TGTGCCAGCAGTGAAAGGCTAGCGGACTACAAATTTGAGCAGTTCTTC. Encoded protein: CASSERLADYKFEQFF. The genes are TRBV2 and TRBJ2-1, with TRBD2 matching over 7 bases. Germline lookup yields CDR1 SNHLY and CDR2 FYNNEI. The J segment lost 9 bases and the V segment lost 2 bases, leaving 13 bases of the junction unmatched. CDR3 length: 16 residues.

The J gene is TRBJ2-4, the V gene TRBV6-1; D gene unclear. V lost 3 bases, J lost 1 base, and 19 bases lay in between. CDR3 size: 18 residues. Germline V gene lookup returns CDR1 MNHNS and CDR2 SASEGT. CDR3 region: CASSDRIGWDMAKNIQYF. In DNA form, the CDR3 reads TGTGCCAGCAGTGACAGGATAGGTTGGGATATGGCCAAAAACATTCAGTACTTC.

This clone was observed once. The CDR3 nucleotides are TGTGCCAGCAGCTTAAAGGGCGGGACAACCTACGAGCAGTACTTC. Translating gives CASSLKGGTTYEQYF. The chain carries TRBV7-9 and TRBJ2-7; D is possibly TRBD1 or TRBD2 (6 bases each). Germline CDR1 is SEHNR and CDR2 is FQNEAQ (reference sequence). CDR3 length: 15 amino acids. The ends were cut back, 2 bases at V and 2 bases at J, with 13 bases in the middle.

This chain links TRBV7-6 with TRBJ2-6; D call uncertain. The CDR3 runs 18 residues. Germline-derived CDR1 and CDR2 are SGHVS and FNYEAQ. The V end lost 5 bases, the J end lost 0 bases, and 17 bases lay between the germline ends. Here the CDR3 DNA reads TGTGCCAGCAGCCCCCGGTGGGGTCTGGGCTCTGGGGCCAACGTCCTGACTTTC. As protein: CASSPRWGLGSGANVLTF.

The J gene is TRBJ2-2, the V gene TRBV28; 8 nucleotides agree with TRBD1. Looked up from germline, CDR1 is MDHEN and CDR2 is SYDVKM. CDR3 length equals 17 residues. V shed 1 base, J shed 5 bases, and the junction held 9 bases outside the gene matches. The CDR3 region is CASSLSTPGQGTGELFF. CDR3 bases: TGTGCCAGCAGTTTATCCACGCCTGGACAGGGTACCGGGGAGCTGTTTTTT.

The chain has TRBV27 and TRBJ2-7, with D perhaps matching TRBD2 (6 bases). CDR3 length equals 17 residues. The germline gives CDR1 MNHEY, CDR2 SMNVEV (reference sequence). The germline V and J ends were trimmed by 6 bases and 0 bases, with 21 bases remaining between them. The CDR3 DNA is TGTGCCAGCAGCAGGCTCTGGAGTAGCGGTAGCTCCTACGAGCAGTACTTC. It codes for CASSRLWSSGSSYEQYF.

This chain links TRBV19 with TRBJ2-6; 9 bases agree with TRBD1. J lost 3 bases, V lost 8 bases, and 8 bases had no gene match. The germline gives CDR1 LNHDA, CDR2 SQIVND (reference sequence). The CDR3 sequence is 16 residues long. The CDR3: CASVRTGAGGANVLTF. The DNA for the CDR3 is TGTGCCAGTGTTAGGACAGGGGCCGGTGGGGCCAACGTCCTGACTTTC.

The J gene is TRBJ1-1, the V gene TRBV5-8, with 8 positions matching TRBD1. This CDR3 spans 14 amino acids. V gave up 2 bases and J gave up 0 bases; unmatched junction bases: 0. The V gene's germline CDR1 is SGHTS and CDR2 YDEGEE. CDR3 DNA: TGTGCCAGCAGCTTCAGGGGGCTGAACACTGAAGCTTTCTTT. It encodes CASSFRGLNTEAFF.

J is TRBJ2-3 and V is TRBV5-1, with D perhaps assigned TRBD1 or TRBD2 (5 bases each). The germline CDR1 and CDR2 sequences are SGHRS and YFSETQ. The CDR3 sequence is 13 residues long. V was cut by 4 bases and J by 5 bases, with 11 bases left in between. As DNA, the CDR3 is TGCGCCAGCAGCAGGGACCGTGGAGATACGCAGTATTTT. This gives the protein CASSRDRGDTQYF.

This chain joins TRBV5-1 and TRBJ2-5; TRBD1 matches at 7 bases. CDR1 SGHRS and CDR2 YFSETQ come from the germline V gene. With V trimmed by 1 base and J by 4 bases, 7 bases remained unmatched. This CDR3 has 15 amino acids. Here the CDR3 reads CASSLLTGQGETQYF. The CDR3 DNA is TGCGCCAGCAGCTTGTTGACAGGGCAAGGAGAGACCCAGTACTTC.

The CDR3, as DNA: TGCAGCGTTGAACTGGCATCCAAGAGGGAGACCCAGTACTTC. The encoded protein is CSVELASKRETQYF. V gene TRBV29-1 combines with J gene TRBJ2-5; D gene uncertain. V was trimmed by 2 bases and J by 5 bases, leaving 15 bases between them. CDR3 length equals 14 residues. In germline, CDR1 is SQVTM, CDR2 ANQGSEA.

Here the CDR3 reads CASSGKTAQYYEQYF. The CDR3 coding sequence is TGTGCCAGCAGCGGTAAGACAGCCCAATACTACGAGCAGTACTTC. The chain joins TRBV11-2 to TRBJ2-7; a weak D match, TRBD1 (5 bases). Germline CDR1 is SGHAT and CDR2 is FQNNGV. The CDR3 is 15 amino acids. The germline V and J ends were trimmed by 5 bases and 3 bases, with 17 bases remaining between them.

The genes are TRBV28 and TRBJ2-1, with D possibly being TRBD1 (6 bases). Germline CDR1 and CDR2: MDHEN and SYDVKM. The CDR3 totals 13 residues. Between the trimmed V and J ends, which lost 6 bases and 4 bases, there was a span of 10 bases. CDR3: CASRGTPYNEQFF. The CDR3 bases are TGTGCCAGCAGGGGGACACCTTACAATGAGCAGTTCTTC.

The chain carries TRBV28 and TRBJ2-5; a weak D match, TRBD1 (6 bases). Deletions cut 6 bases from V and 5 bases from J, with 22 bases between. Germline CDR1 is MDHEN and CDR2 is SYDVKM. The CDR3 covers 16 residues. In DNA, the CDR3 is TGTGCCAGCAGACATCTATCCGGACAGTCCTTTGAGACCCAGTACTTC. Amino acid sequence: CASRHLSGQSFETQYF.

The chain couples TRBV5-5 to TRBJ2-7; D is uncertain. Germline V gene sequence: CDR1 SGHKS, CDR2 YYEKEE (reference sequence). The CDR3 has 14 amino acids. V lost 2 bases and J lost 2, with 11 bases in between. CDR3 region: CASSFPTVAYEQYF. As DNA, the CDR3 is TGTGCCAGCAGCTTCCCGACGGTGGCCTACGAGCAGTACTTC. The full variable domain, its missing parts supplied by reference TRBV5-5 and TRBJ2-7, is DAGVTQSPTHLIKTRGQQVTLRCSPISGHKSVSWYQQVLGQGPQFIFQYYEKEERGRGNFPDRFSARQFPNYSSELNVNALLLGDSALYLCASSFPTVAYEQYFGPGTRLTVT.

This clone was seen just once. CDR3 sequence: CASSETGNEQFF. In DNA, the CDR3 is TGTGCCAGCAGTGAGACAGGGAATGAGCAGTTCTTC. The chain combines TRBV6-1 with TRBJ2-1, with TRBD1 matching 7 bases. The V gene end was trimmed by 3 bases and the J gene end by 7 bases; junction bases not matched to a gene: 0. Germline V gene data show CDR1 as MNHNS and CDR2 as SASEGT. This CDR3 has 12 residues.

This chain connects TRBV19 to TRBJ2-3; 7 bases line up with TRBD1. Germline assignment: CDR1 LNHDA and CDR2 SQIVND (reference sequence). V was clipped by 11 bases and J by 4 bases; unmatched bases: 6. This CDR3 is built from 12 residues. The CDR3 DNA follows: TGTGCCGTAGGGGGCCGCGCAGATACGCAGTATTTT. Protein: CAVGGRADTQYF.

J is TRBJ2-3 and V is TRBV11-2; D not resolved. Germline lookup yields CDR1 SGHAT and CDR2 FQNNGV. V gave up 0 bases and J gave up 8 bases, with 6 bases separating them. The CDR3 contains 12 residues. The CDR3 is CASSLEPPTQYF. In DNA form, the CDR3 reads TGTGCCAGCAGCTTAGAGCCCCCTACGCAGTATTTT.

Comment on this clone: In the same sample, other DNA sequences code for this CDR3. The chain uses TRBV7-2 and TRBJ2-7; a possible D gene is TRBD1 (6 bases). The CDR3 totals 12 residues. Trimming cost V 5 bases and J 2 bases, with 7 bases left between them. Per germline, CDR1 SGHTA and CDR2 FQGNSA. CDR3 DNA sequence: TGTGCCAGCAGCGGGACACCCTACGAGCAGTACTTC. Translation gives CASSGTPYEQYF.

The V and J genes are TRBV29-1 and TRBJ2-5; D is possibly TRBD1 (6 bases). Trimming stripped 6 bases from V and 5 bases from J, with 22 bases between. The CDR3 is 15 amino acids. CDR1 SQVTM and CDR2 ANQGSEA come from the germline V gene. CDR3 nucleotide sequence: TGCAGCGTAGCCTCCCCGACAGGACGGGTCGAGACCCAGTACTTC. Translated, it gives CSVASPTGRVETQYF.

The CDR3 nucleotides are TGTGCCAGCAGCCCCCTCCGTGGAAGACAGGGTGTCGCAGATACGCAGTATTTT. It translates to CASSPLRGRQGVADTQYF. The chain joins TRBV11-2 to TRBJ2-3, with 7 bases lining up with TRBD1. The CDR3 has 18 amino acids. The germline gives CDR1 SGHAT, CDR2 FQNNGV. V lost 5 bases to trimming and J lost 4 bases; unmatched junction nucleotides: 18. The whole variable domain, filled in from reference TRBV11-2 and TRBJ2-3, reads EAGVAQSPRYKIIEKRQSVAFWCNPISGHATLYWYQQILGQGPKLLIQFQNNGVVDDSQLPKDRFSAERLKGVDSTLKIQPAKLEDSAVYLCASSPLRGRQGVADTQYFGPGTRLTVL.

This clone is a singleton in its sample. This rearrangement joins TRBV19 to TRBJ2-5; D uncertain. The V end lost 1 base, the J end lost 0 bases, and 3 bases lay between the germline ends. The CDR3 runs to 13 residues. Germline V gene sequence: CDR1 LNHDA, CDR2 SQIVND (reference sequence). DNA of the CDR3: TGTGCCAGTAGTATAGCAGACCAAGAGACCCAGTACTTC. Amino acids: CASSIADQETQYF.

This chain uses TRBV6-1 with TRBJ2-5, with D perhaps TRBD1 or TRBD2 (5 bases each). Per the germline V gene, CDR1 is MNHNS and CDR2 is SASEGT. V was cut by 9 bases and J by 0 bases, with 11 bases left in between. CDR3 length: 13 amino acids. The CDR3 spells CASSREYQETQYF. The CDR3 coding sequence is TGTGCCAGTAGCAGGGAGTACCAAGAGACCCAGTACTTC.